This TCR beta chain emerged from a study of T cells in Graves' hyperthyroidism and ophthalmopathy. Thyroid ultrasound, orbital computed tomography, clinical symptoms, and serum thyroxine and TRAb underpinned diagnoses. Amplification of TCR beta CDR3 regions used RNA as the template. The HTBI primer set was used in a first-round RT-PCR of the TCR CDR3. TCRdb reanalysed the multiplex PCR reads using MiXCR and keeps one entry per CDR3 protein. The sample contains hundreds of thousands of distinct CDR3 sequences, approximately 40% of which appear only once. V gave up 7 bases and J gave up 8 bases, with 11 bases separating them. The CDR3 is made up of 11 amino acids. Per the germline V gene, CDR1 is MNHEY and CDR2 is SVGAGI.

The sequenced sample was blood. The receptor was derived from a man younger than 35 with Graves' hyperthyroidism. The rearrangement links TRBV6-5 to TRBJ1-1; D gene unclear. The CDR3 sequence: CASTKGKEAFF. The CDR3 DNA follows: TGTGCCAGCACCAAAGGGAAGGAAGCTTTCTTT.